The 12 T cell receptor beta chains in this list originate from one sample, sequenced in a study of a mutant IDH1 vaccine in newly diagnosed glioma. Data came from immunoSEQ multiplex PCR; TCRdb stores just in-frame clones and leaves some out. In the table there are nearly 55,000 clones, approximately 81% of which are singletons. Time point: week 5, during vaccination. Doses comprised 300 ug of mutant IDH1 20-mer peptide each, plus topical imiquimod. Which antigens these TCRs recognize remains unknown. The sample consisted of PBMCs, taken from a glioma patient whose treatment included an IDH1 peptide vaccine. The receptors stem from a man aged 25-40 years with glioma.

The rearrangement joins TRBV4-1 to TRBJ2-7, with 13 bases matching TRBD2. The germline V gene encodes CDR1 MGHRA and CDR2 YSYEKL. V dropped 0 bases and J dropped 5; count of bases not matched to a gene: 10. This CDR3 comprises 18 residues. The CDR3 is CASSQEPLGLAGRNEQYF. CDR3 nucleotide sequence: TGCGCCAGCAGCCAAGAACCCCTGGGACTAGCGGGGCGGAACGAGCAGTACTTC.

The CDR3 region is CASSPPGTGRTDTQYF. The CDR3 DNA is TGTGCCAGCTCACCACCGGGGACAGGGCGCACAGATACGCAGTATTTT. The V gene is TRBV18, the J gene TRBJ2-3; 9 bases map to TRBD1. With 0 bases clipped from V and 1 base from J, the junction kept 2 bases outside the gene matches. Germline V lookup: CDR1 KGHSH, CDR2 LQKENI. The CDR3 runs 16 residues. Filled out from reference TRBV18 and TRBJ2-3, the complete variable domain reads NAGVMQNPRHLVRRRGQEARLRCSPMKGHSHVYWYRQLPEEGLKFMVYLQKENIIDESGMPKERFSAEFPKEGPSILRIQQVVRGDSAAYFCASSPPGTGRTDTQYFGPGTRLTVL.

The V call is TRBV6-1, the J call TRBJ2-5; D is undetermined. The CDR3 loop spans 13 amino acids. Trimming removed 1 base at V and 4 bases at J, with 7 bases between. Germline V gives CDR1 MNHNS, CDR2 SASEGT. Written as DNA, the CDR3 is TGTGCCAGCAGTGAAGGGTCGGGAGAGACCCAGTACTTC. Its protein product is CASSEGSGETQYF.

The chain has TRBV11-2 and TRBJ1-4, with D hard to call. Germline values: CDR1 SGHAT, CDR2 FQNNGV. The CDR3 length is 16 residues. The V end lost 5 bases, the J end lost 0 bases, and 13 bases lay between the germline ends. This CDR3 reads CASSKAARATNEKLFF. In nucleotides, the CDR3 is TGTGCCAGCAGCAAGGCAGCCCGTGCAACTAATGAAAAACTGTTTTTT.

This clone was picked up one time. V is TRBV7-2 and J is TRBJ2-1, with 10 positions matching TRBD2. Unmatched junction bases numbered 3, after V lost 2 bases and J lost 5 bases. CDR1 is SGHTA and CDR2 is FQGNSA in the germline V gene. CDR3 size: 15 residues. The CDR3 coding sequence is TGTGCCAGCAGCTTAAAACTAGCGGGGAACAATGAGCAGTTCTTC. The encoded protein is CASSLKLAGNNEQFF.

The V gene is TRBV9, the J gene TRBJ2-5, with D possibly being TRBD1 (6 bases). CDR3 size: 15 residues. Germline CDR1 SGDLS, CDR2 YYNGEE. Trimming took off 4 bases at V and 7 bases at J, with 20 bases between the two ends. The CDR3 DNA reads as TGTGCCAGCAGCTGGTGGGGGCTCGCTGAAGGGACCCAGTACTTC. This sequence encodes CASSWWGLAEGTQYF.

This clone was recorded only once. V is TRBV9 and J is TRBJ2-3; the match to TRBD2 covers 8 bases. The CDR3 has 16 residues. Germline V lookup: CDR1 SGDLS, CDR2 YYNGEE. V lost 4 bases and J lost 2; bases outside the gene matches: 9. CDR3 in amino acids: CASSPQSGGPTDTQYF. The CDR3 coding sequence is TGTGCCAGCAGCCCCCAGAGCGGGGGCCCCACAGATACGCAGTATTTT.

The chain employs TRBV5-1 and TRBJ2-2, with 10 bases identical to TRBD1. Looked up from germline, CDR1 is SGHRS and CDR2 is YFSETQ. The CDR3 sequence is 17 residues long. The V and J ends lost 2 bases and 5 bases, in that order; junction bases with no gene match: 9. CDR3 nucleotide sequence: TGCGCCAGCAGCTTTTTTAGGGGACAGGGGAAAACCGGGGAGCTGTTTTTT. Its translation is CASSFFRGQGKTGELFF.

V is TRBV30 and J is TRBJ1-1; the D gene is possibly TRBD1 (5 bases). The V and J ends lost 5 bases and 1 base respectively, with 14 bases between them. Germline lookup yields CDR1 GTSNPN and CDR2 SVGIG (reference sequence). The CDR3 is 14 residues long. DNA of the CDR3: TGTGCCTGGTTTAGGGGTTTTCGGAACACTGAAGCTTTCTTT. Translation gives CAWFRGFRNTEAFF.

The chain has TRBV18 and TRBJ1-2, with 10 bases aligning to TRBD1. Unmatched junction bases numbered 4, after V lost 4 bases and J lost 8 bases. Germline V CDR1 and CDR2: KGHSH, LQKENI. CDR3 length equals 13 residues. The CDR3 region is CASSRDRGEGYTF. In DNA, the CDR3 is TGTGCCAGCTCACGGGACAGGGGAGAGGGCTACACCTTC.

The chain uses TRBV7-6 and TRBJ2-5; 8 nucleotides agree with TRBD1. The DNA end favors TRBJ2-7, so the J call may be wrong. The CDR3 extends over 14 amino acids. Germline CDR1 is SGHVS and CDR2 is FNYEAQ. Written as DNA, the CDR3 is TGTGCCAGCAGCTTTGACAGGGGTAGCTACGAGCAGTACTTC. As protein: CASSFDRGSYEQYF.

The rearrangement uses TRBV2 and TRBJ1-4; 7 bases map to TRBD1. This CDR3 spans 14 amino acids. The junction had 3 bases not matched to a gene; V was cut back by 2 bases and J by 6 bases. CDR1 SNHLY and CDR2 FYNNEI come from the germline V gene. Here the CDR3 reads CASSEITGDEKLFF. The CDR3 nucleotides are TGTGCCAGCAGTGAAATCACAGGGGATGAAAAACTGTTTTTT.